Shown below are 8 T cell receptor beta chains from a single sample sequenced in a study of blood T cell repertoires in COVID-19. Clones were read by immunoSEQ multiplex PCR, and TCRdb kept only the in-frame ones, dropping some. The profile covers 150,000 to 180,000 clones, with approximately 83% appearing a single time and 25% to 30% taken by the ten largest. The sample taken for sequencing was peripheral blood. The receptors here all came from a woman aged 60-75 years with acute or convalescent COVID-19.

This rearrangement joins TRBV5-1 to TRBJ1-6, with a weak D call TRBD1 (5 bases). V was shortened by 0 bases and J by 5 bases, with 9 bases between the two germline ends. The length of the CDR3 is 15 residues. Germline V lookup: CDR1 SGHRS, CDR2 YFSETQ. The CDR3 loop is CASSLVGGDNSPLHF. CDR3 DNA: TGCGCCAGCAGCTTGGTGGGGGGGGATAATTCACCCCTCCACTTT.

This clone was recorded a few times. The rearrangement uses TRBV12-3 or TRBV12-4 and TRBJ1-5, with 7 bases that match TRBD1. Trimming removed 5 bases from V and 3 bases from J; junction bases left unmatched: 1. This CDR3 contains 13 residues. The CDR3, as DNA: TGTGCCAGCAGTGGACAGGTCAATCAGCCCCAGCATTTT. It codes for CASSGQVNQPQHF.

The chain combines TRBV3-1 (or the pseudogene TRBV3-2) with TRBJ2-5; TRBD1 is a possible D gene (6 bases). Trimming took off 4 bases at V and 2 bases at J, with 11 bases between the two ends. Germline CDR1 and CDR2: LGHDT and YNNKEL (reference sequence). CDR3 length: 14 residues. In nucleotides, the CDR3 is TGTGCCAGCAGCCTTTGGACAGAACAAGAGACCCAGTACTTC. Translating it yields CASSLWTEQETQYF.

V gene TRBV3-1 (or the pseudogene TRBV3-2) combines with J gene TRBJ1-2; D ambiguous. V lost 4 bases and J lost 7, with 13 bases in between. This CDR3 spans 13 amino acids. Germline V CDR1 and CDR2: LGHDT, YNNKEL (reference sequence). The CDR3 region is CASSRPGLSGYTF. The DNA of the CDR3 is TGTGCCAGCAGCCGACCAGGTTTAAGTGGCTACACCTTC.

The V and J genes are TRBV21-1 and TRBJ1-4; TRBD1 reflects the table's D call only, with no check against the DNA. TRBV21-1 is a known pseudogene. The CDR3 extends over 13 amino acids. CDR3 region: CALRQGNNEKLFF. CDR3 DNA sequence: TGTGCCTTACGGCAGGGGAATAATGAAAAACTGTTTTTT.

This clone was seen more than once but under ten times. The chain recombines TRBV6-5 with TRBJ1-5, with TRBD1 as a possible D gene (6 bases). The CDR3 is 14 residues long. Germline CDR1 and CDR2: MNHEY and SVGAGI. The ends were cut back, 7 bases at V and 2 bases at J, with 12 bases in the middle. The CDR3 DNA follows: TGTGCCAGCAAAGACAGGTTTGGCAATCAGCCCCAGCATTTT. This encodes CASKDRFGNQPQHF.

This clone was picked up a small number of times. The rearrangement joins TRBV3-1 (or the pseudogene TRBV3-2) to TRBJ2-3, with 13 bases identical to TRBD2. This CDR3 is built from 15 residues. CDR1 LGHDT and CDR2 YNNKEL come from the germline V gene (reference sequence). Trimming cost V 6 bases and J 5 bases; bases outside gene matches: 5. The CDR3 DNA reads TGTGCCAGCAGACAACTAGCGGGGGGGCGAGATACGCAGTATTTT. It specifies CASRQLAGGRDTQYF.

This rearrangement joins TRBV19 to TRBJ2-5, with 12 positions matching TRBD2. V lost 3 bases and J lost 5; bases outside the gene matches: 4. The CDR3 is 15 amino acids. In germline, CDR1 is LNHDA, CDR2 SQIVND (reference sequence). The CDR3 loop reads CASSIPTSGGETQYF. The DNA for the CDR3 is TGTGCCAGTAGTATCCCGACTAGCGGGGGTGAGACCCAGTACTTC. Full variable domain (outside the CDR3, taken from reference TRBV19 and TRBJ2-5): DGGITQSPKYLFRKEGQNVTLSCEQNLNHDAMYWYRQDPGQGLRLIYYSQIVNDFQKGDIAEGYSVSREKKESFPLTVTSAQKNPTAFYLCASSIPTSGGETQYFGPGTRLLVL.